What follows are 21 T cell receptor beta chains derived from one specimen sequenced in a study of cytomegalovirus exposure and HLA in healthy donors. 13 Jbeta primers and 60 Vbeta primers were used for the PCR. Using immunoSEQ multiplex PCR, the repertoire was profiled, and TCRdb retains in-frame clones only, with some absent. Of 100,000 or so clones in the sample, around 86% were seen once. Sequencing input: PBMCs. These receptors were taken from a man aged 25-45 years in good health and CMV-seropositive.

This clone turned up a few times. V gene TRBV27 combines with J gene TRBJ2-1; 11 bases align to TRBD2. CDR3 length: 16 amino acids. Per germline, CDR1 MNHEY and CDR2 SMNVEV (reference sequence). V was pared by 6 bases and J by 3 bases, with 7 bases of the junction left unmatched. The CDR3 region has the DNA TGTGCCAGCAGACATCTCCTAGCGGGGGGCTACAATGAGCAGTTCTTC. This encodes CASRHLLAGGYNEQFF.

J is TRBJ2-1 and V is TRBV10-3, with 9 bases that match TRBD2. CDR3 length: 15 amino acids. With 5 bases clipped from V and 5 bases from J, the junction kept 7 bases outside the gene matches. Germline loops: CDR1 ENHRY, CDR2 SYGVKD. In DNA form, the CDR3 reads TGTGCCATCAGTTGGGGGGGACTAGCTGACAATGAGCAGTTCTTC. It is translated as CAISWGGLADNEQFF.

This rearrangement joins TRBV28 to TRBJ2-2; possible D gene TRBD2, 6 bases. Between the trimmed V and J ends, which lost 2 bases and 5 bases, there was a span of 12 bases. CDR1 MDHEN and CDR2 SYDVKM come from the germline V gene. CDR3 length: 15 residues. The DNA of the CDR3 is TGTGCCAGCAGTTTAGCGGGCGCGGGGACCGGGGAGCTGTTTTTT. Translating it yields CASSLAGAGTGELFF. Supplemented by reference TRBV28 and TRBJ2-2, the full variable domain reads DVKVTQSSRYLVKRTGEKVFLECVQDMDHENMFWYRQDPGLGLRLIYFSYDVKMKEKGDIPEGYSVSREKKERFSLILESASTNQTSMYLCASSLAGAGTGELFFGEGSRLTVL.

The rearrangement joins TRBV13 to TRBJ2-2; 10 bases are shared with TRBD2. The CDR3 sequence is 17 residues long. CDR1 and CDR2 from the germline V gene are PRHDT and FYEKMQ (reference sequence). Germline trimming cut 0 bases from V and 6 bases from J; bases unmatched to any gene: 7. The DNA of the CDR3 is TGTGCCAGCAGCTTAGGCCTCGGTAGCGGGGGGCCCGGGGAGCTGTTTTTT. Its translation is CASSLGLGSGGPGELFF. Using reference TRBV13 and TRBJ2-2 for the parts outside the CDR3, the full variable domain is AAGVIQSPRHLIKEKRETATLKCYPIPRHDTVYWYQQGPGQDPQFLISFYEKMQSDKGSIPDRFSAQQFSDYHSELNMSSLELGDSALYFCASSLGLGSGGPGELFFGEGSRLTVL.

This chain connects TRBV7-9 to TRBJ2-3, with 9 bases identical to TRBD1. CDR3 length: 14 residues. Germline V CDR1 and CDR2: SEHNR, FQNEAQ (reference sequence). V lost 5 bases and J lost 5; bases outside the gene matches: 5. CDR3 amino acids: CASSPGQGGDTQYF. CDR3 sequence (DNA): TGTGCCAGCAGCCCGGGACAGGGAGGAGATACGCAGTATTTT.

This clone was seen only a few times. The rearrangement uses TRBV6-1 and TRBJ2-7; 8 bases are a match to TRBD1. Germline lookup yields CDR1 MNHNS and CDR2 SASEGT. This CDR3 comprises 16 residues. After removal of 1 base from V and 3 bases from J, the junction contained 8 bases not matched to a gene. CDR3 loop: CASSEDWGDRLYEQYF. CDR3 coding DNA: TGTGCCAGCAGTGAAGATTGGGGGGACAGGCTCTACGAGCAGTACTTC.

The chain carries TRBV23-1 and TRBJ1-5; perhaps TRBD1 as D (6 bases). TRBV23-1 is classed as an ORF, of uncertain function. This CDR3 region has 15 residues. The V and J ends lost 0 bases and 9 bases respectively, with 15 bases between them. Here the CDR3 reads CASSQSGAPAWPQHF. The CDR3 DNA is TGCGCCAGCAGTCAATCGGGGGCCCCGGCTTGGCCCCAGCATTTT.

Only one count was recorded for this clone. CDR3 in amino acids: CASSQDRQGDTNSPLHF. As DNA, the CDR3 is TGCGCCAGCAGCCAAGACCGACAGGGAGATACTAATTCACCCCTCCACTTT. The V and J genes are TRBV4-3 and TRBJ1-6, with 7 bases lining up with TRBD1. The CDR3 is 17 amino acids. V lost 0 bases to trimming and J lost 6 bases; unmatched junction nucleotides: 8. CDR1 and CDR2 from the germline V gene are LGHNA and YSLEER.

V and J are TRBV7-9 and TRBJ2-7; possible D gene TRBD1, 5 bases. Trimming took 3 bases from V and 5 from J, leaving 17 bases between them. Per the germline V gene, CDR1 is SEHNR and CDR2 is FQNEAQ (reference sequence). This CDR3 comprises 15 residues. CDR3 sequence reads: CASSFGRGAPHEQYF. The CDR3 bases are TGTGCCAGCAGCTTTGGTCGTGGGGCCCCCCACGAGCAGTACTTC.

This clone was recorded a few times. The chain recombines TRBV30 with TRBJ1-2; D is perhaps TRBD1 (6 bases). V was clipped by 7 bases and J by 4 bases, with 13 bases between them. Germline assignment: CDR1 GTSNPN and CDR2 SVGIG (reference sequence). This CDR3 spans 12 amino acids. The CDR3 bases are TGTGCCTACACAGGGACGGGCTATGGCTACACCTTC. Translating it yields CAYTGTGYGYTF.

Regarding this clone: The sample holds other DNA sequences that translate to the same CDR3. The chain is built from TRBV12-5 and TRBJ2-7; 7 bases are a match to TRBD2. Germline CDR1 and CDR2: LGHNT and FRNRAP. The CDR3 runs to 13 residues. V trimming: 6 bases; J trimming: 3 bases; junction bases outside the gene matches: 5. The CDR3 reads CASGSGILYEQYF. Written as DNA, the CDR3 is TGTGCTAGTGGGAGCGGGATACTCTACGAGCAGTACTTC.

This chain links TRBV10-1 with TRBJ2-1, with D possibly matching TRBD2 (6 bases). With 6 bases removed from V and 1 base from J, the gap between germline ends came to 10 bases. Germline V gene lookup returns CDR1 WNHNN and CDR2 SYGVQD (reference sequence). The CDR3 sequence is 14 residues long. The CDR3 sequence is CASSREESYNEQFF. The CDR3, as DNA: TGCGCCAGCAGCAGGGAGGAGTCCTACAATGAGCAGTTCTTC.

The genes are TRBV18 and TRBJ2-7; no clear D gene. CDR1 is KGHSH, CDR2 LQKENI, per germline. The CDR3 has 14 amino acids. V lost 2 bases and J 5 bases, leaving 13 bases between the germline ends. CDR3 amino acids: CASSPSAGRNEQYF. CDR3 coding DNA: TGTGCCAGCTCACCATCGGCAGGTAGAAACGAGCAGTACTTC.

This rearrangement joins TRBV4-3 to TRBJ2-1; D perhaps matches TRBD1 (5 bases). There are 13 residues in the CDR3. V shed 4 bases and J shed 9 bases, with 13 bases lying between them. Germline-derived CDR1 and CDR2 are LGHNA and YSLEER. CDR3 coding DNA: TGCGCCAGCAGCCGGACAAGGGCAGGTGAGCAGTTCTTC. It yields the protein CASSRTRAGEQFF.

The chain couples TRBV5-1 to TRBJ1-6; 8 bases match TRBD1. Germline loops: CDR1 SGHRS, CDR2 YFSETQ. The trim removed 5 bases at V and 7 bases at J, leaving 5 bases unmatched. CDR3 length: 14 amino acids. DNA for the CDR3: TGCGCCAGCAGTACCGGACAGGGAAATTCACCCCTCCACTTT. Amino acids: CASSTGQGNSPLHF. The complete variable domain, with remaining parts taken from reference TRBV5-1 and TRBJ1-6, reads KAGVTQTPRYLIKTRGQQVTLSCSPISGHRSVSWYQQTPGQGLQFLFEYFSETQRNKGNFPGRFSGRQFSNSRSEMNVSTLELGDSALYLCASSTGQGNSPLHFGNGTRLTVT.

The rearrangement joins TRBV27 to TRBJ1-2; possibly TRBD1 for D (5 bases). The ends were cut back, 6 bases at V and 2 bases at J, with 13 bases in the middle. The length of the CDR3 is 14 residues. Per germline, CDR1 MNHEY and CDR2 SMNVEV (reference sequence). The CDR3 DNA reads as TGTGCCAGCAGCCTGGGGGGAGTCAACTATGGCTACACCTTC. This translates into CASSLGGVNYGYTF.

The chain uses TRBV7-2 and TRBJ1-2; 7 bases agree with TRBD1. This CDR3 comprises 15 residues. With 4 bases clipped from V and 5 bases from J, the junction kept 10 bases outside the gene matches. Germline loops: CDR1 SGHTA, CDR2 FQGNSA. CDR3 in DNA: TGTGCCAGCAGCTCCACCCGGGACAGCCAATATGGCTACACCTTC. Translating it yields CASSSTRDSQYGYTF.

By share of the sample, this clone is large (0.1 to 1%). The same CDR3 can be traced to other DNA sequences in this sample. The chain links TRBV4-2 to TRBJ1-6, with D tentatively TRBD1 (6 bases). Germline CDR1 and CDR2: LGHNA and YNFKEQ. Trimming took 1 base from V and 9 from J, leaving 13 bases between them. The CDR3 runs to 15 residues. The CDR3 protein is CASSQGTGLASPLHF. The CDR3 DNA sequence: TGTGCCAGCAGCCAAGGAACAGGGTTGGCTTCACCCCTCCACTTT.

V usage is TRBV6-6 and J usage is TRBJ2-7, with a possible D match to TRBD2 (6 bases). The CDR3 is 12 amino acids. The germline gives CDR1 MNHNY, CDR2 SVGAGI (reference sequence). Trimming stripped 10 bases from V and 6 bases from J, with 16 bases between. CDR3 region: CATRDWASEQYF. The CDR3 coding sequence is TGTGCCACCCGGGACTGGGCCTCCGAGCAGTACTTC.

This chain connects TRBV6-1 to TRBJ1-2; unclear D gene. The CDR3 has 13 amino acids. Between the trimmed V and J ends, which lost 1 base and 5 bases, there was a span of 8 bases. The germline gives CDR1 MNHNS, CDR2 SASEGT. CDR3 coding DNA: TGTGCCAGCAGTGAAGATTTCCATTATGGCTACACCTTC. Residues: CASSEDFHYGYTF.

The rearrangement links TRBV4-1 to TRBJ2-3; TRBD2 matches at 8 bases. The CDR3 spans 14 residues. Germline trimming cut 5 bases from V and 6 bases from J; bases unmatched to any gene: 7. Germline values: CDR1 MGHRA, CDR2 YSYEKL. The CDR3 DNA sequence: TGCGCCAGCAGCGACCTAGCGGGTGACGATACGCAGTATTTT. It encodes CASSDLAGDDTQYF.